The rows below give T cell receptor beta chains drawn from one sample of a study of shared clonotypes between healthy human individuals. Some clones are missing from TCRdb's copy, which holds only in-frame ones; the method was immunoSEQ multiplex PCR. In the table there are 2 million to 2.5 million clones, around 96% of which are singletons. The sequencing input was naive CD8+ T cells sorted from blood. These receptors all stem from a man aged 18 to 35 in good health. Each CDR3 is given with its conserved first and last residue. The D gene is left open where the match is weak.

j_gene,v_gene,len,d_gene,CDR3nt,CDR3aa
TRBJ1-5,TRBV27,15,TRBD1,TGTGCCAGCAGCTGGACAGGGACTAGCAATCAGCCCCAGCATTTT,CASSWTGTSNQPQHF
TRBJ2-7,TRBV2,12,.,TGTGCCAGCATTGGTCAGGGTGTCGAGCAGTACTTC,CASIGQGVEQYF
TRBJ2-7,TRBV9,12,TRBD1,TGTGCCAGCAGCGCCACAGGGGCCGAGCAGTACTTC,CASSATGAEQYF
TRBJ2-7,TRBV11-2,13,.,TGTGCCAGCAGCTTAGAAGTAGTCTACGAGCAGTACTTC,CASSLEVVYEQYF
TRBJ2-2,TRBV2,13,.,TGTGCCAGCAGGGAGACTCTATCCGGGGAGCTGTTTTTT,CASRETLSGELFF
TRBJ1-4,TRBV11-2,12,.,TGTGCCAGCAGCTTACTACAGGAAGAACTGTTTTTT,CASSLLQEELFF
TRBJ1-1,TRBV5-4,16,.,TGTGCCAGCAGCCTAGCGTCCCGGGGGCTGGGGACTGAAGCTTTCTTT,CASSLASRGLGTEAFF
TRBJ2-3,TRBV5-1,17,TRBD2,TGCGCCAGCAGCTTGGGTGAGATAGCGGGGCTCACAGATACGCAGTATTTT,CASSLGEIAGLTDTQYF
TRBJ2-5,TRBV4-1,19,TRBD1,TGCGCCAGCAGCCAACAGGGGGGACGGCCGGACAGGGTGTCAGAGACCCAGTACTTC,CASSQQGGRPDRVSETQYF
TRBJ2-7,TRBV6-5,14,.,TGTGCCAGCAGATTCTCCCTTGGGGACGCCGAGCAGTACTTC,CASRFSLGDAEQYF
TRBJ1-1,TRBV4-1,16,.,TGCGCCAGCAGCCAAGTCCCCGGGGTGGGCGACACTGAAGCTTTCTTT,CASSQVPGVGDTEAFF
TRBJ2-2,TRBV2,15,TRBD1,TGTGCCAGCCAAACAGGGGAATCGAACACCGGGGAGCTGTTTTTT,CASQTGESNTGELFF
TRBJ2-4,TRBV27,17,TRBD1,TGTGCCAGCAGTTCGGGACAGGGAATCCTTAGCCAAAACATTCAGTACTTC,CASSSGQGILSQNIQYF